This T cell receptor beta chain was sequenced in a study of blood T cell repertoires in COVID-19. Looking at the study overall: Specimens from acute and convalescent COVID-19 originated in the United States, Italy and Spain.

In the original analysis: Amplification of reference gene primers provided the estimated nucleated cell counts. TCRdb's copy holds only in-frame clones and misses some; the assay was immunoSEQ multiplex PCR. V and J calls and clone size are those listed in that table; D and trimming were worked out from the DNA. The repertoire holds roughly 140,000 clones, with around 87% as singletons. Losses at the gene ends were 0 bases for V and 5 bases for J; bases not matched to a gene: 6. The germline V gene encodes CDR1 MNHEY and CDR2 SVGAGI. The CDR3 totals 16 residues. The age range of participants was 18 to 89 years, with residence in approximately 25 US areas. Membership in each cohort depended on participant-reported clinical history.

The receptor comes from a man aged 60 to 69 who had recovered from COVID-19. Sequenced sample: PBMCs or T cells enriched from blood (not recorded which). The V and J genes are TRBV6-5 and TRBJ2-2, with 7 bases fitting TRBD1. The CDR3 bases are TGTGCCAGCAGTTACTCGGTAACAGGGGAAACCGGGGAGCTGTTTTTT. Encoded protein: CASSYSVTGETGELFF.